This TCR beta chain was retrieved from a study of shared clonotypes between healthy human individuals. The CDR3 spans 14 residues. V gave up 4 bases and J gave up 0 bases, with 9 bases separating them. The germline V gene encodes CDR1 SGHVS and CDR2 FQNEAQ. TCRdb's copy holds only in-frame clones and misses some; the assay was immunoSEQ multiplex PCR. This sample yields about 820,000 clones, of which nearly 95% are seen a single time; around 24% belongs to the top ten. Cells designated naive CD8 were CD45RO-negative and were positively selected for CCR7, with terminally differentiated effector memory CD45RA+ cells excluded.

The material sequenced was naive CD8+ T cells sorted from blood. The source is a man aged 25-45 years in good health. The J gene is TRBJ1-2, the V gene TRBV7-8; D may be TRBD1 (6 bases). CDR3 residues: CASSSGETNYGYTF. Here the CDR3 DNA reads TGTGCCAGCAGCTCAGGGGAAACTAACTATGGCTACACCTTC. The full variable domain, in which reference TRBV7-8 and TRBJ1-2 provide the parts outside the CDR3, is GAGVSQSPRYKVAKRGQDVALRCDPISGHVSLFWYQQALGQGPEFLTYFQNEAQLDKSGLPSDRFFAERPEGSVSTLKIQRTQQEDSAVYLCASSSGETNYGYTFGSGTRLTVV.